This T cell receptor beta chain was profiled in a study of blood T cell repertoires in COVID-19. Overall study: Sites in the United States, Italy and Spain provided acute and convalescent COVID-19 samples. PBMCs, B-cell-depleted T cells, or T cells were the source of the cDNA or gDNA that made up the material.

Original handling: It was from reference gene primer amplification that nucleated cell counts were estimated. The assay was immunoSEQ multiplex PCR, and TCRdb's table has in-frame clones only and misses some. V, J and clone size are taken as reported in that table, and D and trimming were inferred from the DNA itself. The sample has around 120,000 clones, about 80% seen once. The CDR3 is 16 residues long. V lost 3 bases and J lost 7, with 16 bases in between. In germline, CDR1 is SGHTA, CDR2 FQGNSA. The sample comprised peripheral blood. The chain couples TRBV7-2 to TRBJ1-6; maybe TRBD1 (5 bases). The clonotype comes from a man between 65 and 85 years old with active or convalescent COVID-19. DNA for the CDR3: TGTGCCAGCAGCTTCCAGGAGCCGGAGGGGAATTCACCCCTCCACTTT. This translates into CASSFQEPEGNSPLHF.